This T cell receptor (beta chain) was sequenced in a study of T-cell memory formation after mild COVID-19. Study information: Among the donors, TCR clusters were largely specific to each donor. Study-wide results and caveats: Cross-reactive memory appears to have joined, as suggested by some responding clones showing up in pre-infection memory. Contracting CD4+ clones were located mainly in CM and EM, and CD8+ clones in EMRA.

Constant-segment primers served in 5'RACE that generated TCR alpha and TCR beta cDNA libraries bearing sample barcodes and UMIs. MiXCR was run by TCRdb on the 5' RACE reads, yielding one entry per CDR3 protein. Here the sample spans 560,000 or so distinct CDR3 sequences, around 15% being singletons. Worth noting for this clonotype: Its target is unknown.

There are 16 residues in the CDR3. The germline V gene encodes CDR1 KGHDR and CDR2 SFDVKD. With 4 bases removed from V and 0 bases from J, the gap between germline ends came to 12 bases. This clonotype was obtained from an adult woman who had mild COVID-19 (a few samples of this study predate the infection). Cell type and time point are not known. What was sequenced was PBMCs or a T cell subset sorted from them (not recorded which). The chain carries TRBV24-1 and TRBJ2-1, with D unresolved. This CDR3 is CATSDHGDSSYNEQFF. CDR3 DNA: TGTGCCACCAGTGACCATGGTGATAGCTCCTACAATGAGCAGTTCTTC.